These 25 T cell receptor beta chains were sequenced from one sample in a study of blood T cell repertoires in COVID-19. Repertoires were generated with immunoSEQ multiplex PCR, while TCRdb's copy carries only in-frame clones and drops some. Among about 300,000 clones listed, 75% to 95% were seen once. The sequenced sample consisted of PBMCs or T cells enriched from blood (not recorded which). The receptors here all came from a woman aged 25 to 39 who had recovered from COVID-19.

The chain has TRBV11-2 and TRBJ1-3; D unresolved. V was clipped by 5 bases and J by 0 bases, with 14 bases between them. The CDR3 spans 16 residues. Germline CDR1 and CDR2: SGHAT and FQNNGV. CDR3 bases: TGTGCCAGCAGCCACGCACCCCCCAGCTCTGGAAACACCATATATTTT. Amino acid sequence: CASSHAPPSSGNTIYF.

This clone has a single count. The rearrangement uses TRBV7-9 and TRBJ2-5; D gene uncertain. The CDR3 contains 13 residues. The germline CDR1 and CDR2 sequences are SEHNR and FQNEAQ (reference sequence). V was clipped by 2 bases and J by 1 base, with 5 bases between them. The CDR3 loop is CASSLSLQETQYF. DNA for the CDR3: TGTGCCAGCAGCTTAAGCCTCCAAGAGACCCAGTACTTC.

The chain joins TRBV18 to TRBJ2-3; D gene ambiguous. This CDR3 spans 14 amino acids. Germline lookup yields CDR1 KGHSH and CDR2 LQKENI. The ends were cut back, 3 bases at V and 3 bases at J, with 10 bases in the middle. CDR3 sequence (DNA): TGTGCCAGCTCACCGTTGCCGGAGACAGATACGCAGTATTTT. This codes for CASSPLPETDTQYF.

V and J are TRBV5-5 and TRBJ2-3; tentative D call: TRBD1 (7 bases). The germline gives CDR1 SGHKS, CDR2 YYEKEE (reference sequence). The CDR3 is 15 amino acids. V lost 5 bases to trimming and J lost 0 bases, with 13 bases between them. CDR3 amino acids: CASSPTGTSTDTQYF. CDR3 sequence (DNA): TGTGCCAGCAGTCCGACAGGGACTAGCACAGATACGCAGTATTTT.

The chain uses TRBV24-1 and TRBJ2-5; possibly TRBD2 for D (5 bases). Germline V lookup: CDR1 KGHDR, CDR2 SFDVKD. V was trimmed by 4 bases and J by 2 bases, leaving 19 bases between them. The CDR3 sequence is 17 residues long. CDR3: CATSDRGVGAIQETQYF. For the CDR3, the DNA is TGTGCCACCAGTGACCGGGGAGTTGGAGCGATACAAGAGACCCAGTACTTC.

The chain uses TRBV18 and TRBJ1-4; no firm D call. CDR1 KGHSH and CDR2 LQKENI come from the germline V gene. V lost 1 base and J 0 bases, leaving 15 bases between the germline ends. The CDR3 contains 18 residues. In DNA, the CDR3 is TGTGCCAGCTCACCACGCCGGGTGTCGGTTTCAACTAATGAAAAACTGTTTTTT. As protein: CASSPRRVSVSTNEKLFF.

V usage is TRBV7-2 and J usage is TRBJ2-7; D may be TRBD2 (6 bases). This CDR3 is built from 15 residues. Between the trimmed V and J ends, which lost 2 bases and 3 bases, there was a span of 14 bases. CDR1 is SGHTA, CDR2 FQGNSA, per germline. The CDR3 loop reads CASSLWSSVNYEQYF. Here the CDR3 DNA reads TGTGCCAGCAGCTTATGGTCTAGCGTAAACTACGAGCAGTACTTC.

The chain couples TRBV5-6 to TRBJ2-7; the match to TRBD1 covers 8 bases. Germline V gene sequence: CDR1 SGHDT, CDR2 YYEEEE. The CDR3 has 14 residues. V dropped 7 bases and J dropped 3; count of bases not matched to a gene: 9. The CDR3 region has the DNA TGTGCCAGCTCTCATGGGGACAGGAGCTACGAGCAGTACTTC. Its protein is CASSHGDRSYEQYF.

The rearrangement links TRBV12-3 or TRBV12-4 to TRBJ2-7; 7 bases are shared with TRBD1. V lost 7 bases and J lost 2; bases outside the gene matches: 5. The CDR3 covers 13 residues. This chain's CDR3 is CASNPGTAYEQYF. The CDR3 DNA is TGTGCCAGCAATCCCGGGACAGCCTACGAGCAGTACTTC.

The V call is TRBV30, the J call TRBJ1-6; 7 nucleotides align to TRBD1. The V gene's germline CDR1 is GTSNPN and CDR2 SVGIG (reference sequence). The V segment lost 4 bases and the J segment 8 bases; nucleotides outside the gene matches: 23. The CDR3 loop spans 19 amino acids. The CDR3, as DNA: TGTGCCTGGACGGACGAGAGCCGGGACAGCCGCGATCAGGATTCACCCCTCCACTTT. Protein product: CAWTDESRDSRDQDSPLHF.

This clone was recorded once. The CDR3 spells CASSSRTSGVYEQYF. The CDR3 coding sequence is TGTGCCAGCAGTTCAAGGACTAGCGGGGTCTACGAGCAGTACTTC. The chain recombines TRBV28 with TRBJ2-7; 12 positions match TRBD2. CDR3 length: 15 amino acids. After removal of 4 bases from V and 3 bases from J, the junction contained 4 bases not matched to a gene. Germline CDR1 and CDR2: MDHEN and SYDVKM.

V usage is TRBV28 and J usage is TRBJ2-3, with D possibly matching TRBD2 (7 bases). Trimming stripped 8 bases from V and 2 bases from J, with 14 bases between. Germline V CDR1 and CDR2: MDHEN, SYDVKM. The CDR3 is made up of 14 amino acids. CDR3 sequence (DNA): TGTGCCAGCGCCTGGGGGGGGGCCACAGATACGCAGTATTTT. Residues: CASAWGGATDTQYF.

J is TRBJ2-7 and V is TRBV7-9; D possibly corresponds to TRBD1 (6 bases). CDR1 is SEHNR and CDR2 is FQNEAQ in the germline V gene (reference sequence). This CDR3 is 15 amino acids long. The V end was cut by 1 base, the J end by 7 bases, with 17 bases between. Here the CDR3 reads CASSLVSGQIGEQYF. CDR3 DNA sequence: TGTGCCAGCAGCTTAGTCTCAGGACAGATCGGGGAGCAGTACTTC.

The J gene is TRBJ2-7, the V gene TRBV9, with D perhaps TRBD2 (6 bases). CDR1 and CDR2 from the germline V gene are SGDLS and YYNGEE. The CDR3 totals 14 residues. Trimming shortened V by 4 bases and J by 3 bases, and 14 bases separated the two germline ends. This CDR3 reads CASSNRAGFYEQYF. The DNA for the CDR3 is TGTGCCAGCAGCAATCGCGCGGGATTCTACGAGCAGTACTTC.

The chain is built from TRBV30 and TRBJ2-2; 13 positions match TRBD2. The CDR3 loop spans 20 amino acids. Germline lookup yields CDR1 GTSNPN and CDR2 SVGIG (reference sequence). V lost 3 bases, J lost 4 bases, and 17 bases stayed unmatched. The CDR3 DNA reads as TGTGCCTGGAGGCCGCAACTCCCCGGGACTAGCGGGACCCTCACCGGGGAGCTGTTTTTT. Protein: CAWRPQLPGTSGTLTGELFF.

The rearrangement joins TRBV21-1 to TRBJ1-6; the D call in the table, TRBD1, was not verified against the DNA. TRBV21-1 is designated a pseudogene. The CDR3 totals 17 residues. The CDR3 reads CASSKDHRGSYNSPLHF. DNA for the CDR3: TGTGCCAGCAGCAAAGACCACAGGGGCTCCTATAATTCACCCCTCCACTTT.

The J gene is TRBJ2-1, the V gene TRBV30, with D perhaps matching TRBD1 (5 bases). Germline V gene lookup returns CDR1 GTSNPN and CDR2 SVGIG (reference sequence). V gave up 5 bases and J gave up 8 bases, with 22 bases separating them. The CDR3 contains 15 residues. For the CDR3, the DNA is TGTGCCTGGGGAAGGGGATCGGGCCAAGTACATGAGCAGTTCTTC. Translating it yields CAWGRGSGQVHEQFF.

In this sample, this clone turned up a few times. The genes are TRBV4-3 and TRBJ1-5; tentatively, D is TRBD1 (6 bases). Germline-derived CDR1 and CDR2 are LGHNA and YSLEER. Trimming cost V 3 bases and J 4 bases, with 10 bases left between them. This CDR3 contains 14 residues. The DNA of the CDR3 is TGCGCCAGCAGCCAGGAACAGGGAAATCAGCCCCAGCATTTT. Translation gives CASSQEQGNQPQHF.

The chain is built from TRBV28 and TRBJ2-7, with TRBD1 identical over 9 bases. CDR3 length equals 14 residues. Germline V lookup: CDR1 MDHEN, CDR2 SYDVKM. The V gene end was trimmed by 6 bases and the J gene end by 2 bases; junction bases not matched to a gene: 5. The CDR3 here is CASSSGQGPYEQYF. The CDR3 coding sequence is TGTGCCAGCAGCTCTGGACAGGGGCCCTACGAGCAGTACTTC.

The gene calls are TRBV20-1 and TRBJ2-7; D gene uncertain. With 3 bases removed from V and 2 bases from J, the gap between germline ends came to 11 bases. Germline V lookup: CDR1 DFQATT, CDR2 SNEGSKA (reference sequence). The CDR3 has 13 residues. CDR3 DNA sequence: TGCAGTGCTAGTGGTGGTACGGCCTACGAGCAGTACTTC. Translating it yields CSASGGTAYEQYF.

The rearrangement uses TRBV28 and TRBJ1-5, with TRBD1 identical over 7 bases. Germline-derived CDR1 and CDR2 are MDHEN and SYDVKM. V gave up 4 bases and J gave up 0 bases; unmatched junction bases: 15. This CDR3 comprises 19 residues. CDR3 sequence (DNA): TGTGCCAGCAGTTCCTCGCCGGGACAGAGACTTTATAGCAATCAGCCCCAGCATTTT. Protein product: CASSSSPGQRLYSNQPQHF.

This clone was detected a few times. The chain links TRBV30 to TRBJ2-7, with TRBD2 as a possible D gene (5 bases). This CDR3 region has 14 residues. Trimming took 3 bases from V and 2 from J, leaving 14 bases between them. Per the germline V gene, CDR1 is GTSNPN and CDR2 is SVGIG (reference sequence). CDR3 sequence (DNA): TGTGCCTGGAGCCCCCAGCGGCCCCCCTACGAGCAGTACTTC. This translates into CAWSPQRPPYEQYF. Complete variable domain (other parts from reference TRBV30 and TRBJ2-7): SQTIHQWPATLVQPVGSPLSLECTVEGTSNPNLYWYRQAAGRGLQLLFYSVGIGQISSEVPQNLSASRPQDRQFILSSKKLLLSDSGFYLCAWSPQRPPYEQYFGPGTRLTVT.

The chain carries TRBV27 and TRBJ1-5; D not certain. V lost 5 bases, J lost 2 bases, and 7 bases lay in between. The CDR3 loop spans 13 amino acids. Germline CDR1 and CDR2: MNHEY and SMNVEV (reference sequence). CDR3 sequence: CASSPSGNQPQHF. The CDR3 nucleotides read TGTGCCAGCAGTCCATCGGGCAATCAGCCCCAGCATTTT.

V gene TRBV27 combines with J gene TRBJ2-7, with no clear D. There are 15 residues in the CDR3. Trimming pared 2 bases from V and 0 bases from J, leaving 11 bases between. The germline V gene has CDR1 MNHEY and CDR2 SMNVEV (reference sequence). The CDR3, as DNA: TGTGCCAGCAGTTTAGGCGGCCTCAGCTCCTACGAGCAGTACTTC. This translates into CASSLGGLSSYEQYF.

The V and J genes are TRBV5-6 and TRBJ2-5; D remains unclear. CDR1 and CDR2 from the germline V gene are SGHDT and YYEEEE. This CDR3 contains 13 residues. V was pared by 1 base and J by 1 base, with 5 bases between. The CDR3 DNA follows: TGTGCCAGCAGCTTGTCAGGCCAAGAGACCCAGTACTTC. Residues: CASSLSGQETQYF.